This T cell receptor (beta chain) was captured in a study of CD8+ T cells in alopecia areata. Study at large: A 6-month off-drug phase came after tofacitinib, which had lasted 6 to 18 months. Study-wide findings and caveats: Lesional scalp displayed greater clonality than normal scalp, most notably in alopecia totalis/universalis.

Following RNA extraction, reverse transcription yielded cDNA that acted as the sequencing template. Using immunoSEQ multiplex PCR, the repertoire was profiled, and TCRdb retains in-frame clones only, with some absent. Among about 120,000 clones listed, roughly 50% were seen once. This clone was counted between two and nine times. Its antigen is as yet unknown. Lesional scalp punch biopsies and peripheral blood were collected from alopecia areata patients. Sequencing used CD8+ T cells sorted from blood, obtained at week 0. The source of this sequence is a human donor with alopecia areata.

The CDR3 DNA reads as TGCGCCAGCAGCCAAGGGCTCACAGATACGCAGTATTTT. This sequence encodes CASSQGLTDTQYF. The rearrangement joins TRBV4-3 to TRBJ2-3; D uncertain. The CDR3 extends over 13 amino acids. Trimming shortened V by 1 base and J by 2 bases, and 4 bases separated the two germline ends. CDR1 and CDR2 from the germline V gene are LGHNA and YSLEER.